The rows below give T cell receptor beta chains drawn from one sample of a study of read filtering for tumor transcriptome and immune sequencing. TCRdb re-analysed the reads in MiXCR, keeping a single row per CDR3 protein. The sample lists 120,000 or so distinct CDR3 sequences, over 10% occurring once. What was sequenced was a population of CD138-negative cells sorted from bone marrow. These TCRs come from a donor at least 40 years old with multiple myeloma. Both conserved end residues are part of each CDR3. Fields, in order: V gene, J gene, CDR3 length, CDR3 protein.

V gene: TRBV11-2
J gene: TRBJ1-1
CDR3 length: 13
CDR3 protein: CASSGNRATEAFF

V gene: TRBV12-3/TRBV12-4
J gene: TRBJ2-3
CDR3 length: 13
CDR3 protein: CASIAGQGATQYF

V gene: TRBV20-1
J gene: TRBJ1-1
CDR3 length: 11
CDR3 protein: CRPTGNTEAFF

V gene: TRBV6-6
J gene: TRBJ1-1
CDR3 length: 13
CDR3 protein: CASSPPLRPKAFF

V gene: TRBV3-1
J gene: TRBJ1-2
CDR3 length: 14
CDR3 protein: CASSRGTVLYGYTF

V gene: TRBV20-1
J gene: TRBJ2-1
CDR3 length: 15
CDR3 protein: CSASAGTSGKVEQFF

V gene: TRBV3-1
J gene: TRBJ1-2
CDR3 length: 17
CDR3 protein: CASSQGAARGAYYGYTF

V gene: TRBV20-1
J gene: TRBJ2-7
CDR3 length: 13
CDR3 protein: CSATTRGTYEQYF

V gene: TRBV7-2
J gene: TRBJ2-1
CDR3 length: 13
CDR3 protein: CASSFAGTNEQFF

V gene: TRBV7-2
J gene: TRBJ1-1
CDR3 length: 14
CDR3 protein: CASSFQTGQLEAFF

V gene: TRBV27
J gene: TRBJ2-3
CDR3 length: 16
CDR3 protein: CASRRTSGGAPDTQYF

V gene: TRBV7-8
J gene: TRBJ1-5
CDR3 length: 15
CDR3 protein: CASSLVRSSNQPQHF

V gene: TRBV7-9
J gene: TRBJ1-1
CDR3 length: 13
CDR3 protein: CASSSGARTEAFF

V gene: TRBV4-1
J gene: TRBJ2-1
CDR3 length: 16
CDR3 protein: CASSHNSGRAWNEQFF

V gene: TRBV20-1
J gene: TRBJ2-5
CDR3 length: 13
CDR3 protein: CSARGQGGETQYF

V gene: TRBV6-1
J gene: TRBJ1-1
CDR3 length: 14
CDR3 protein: CASRSKGGRTEAFF

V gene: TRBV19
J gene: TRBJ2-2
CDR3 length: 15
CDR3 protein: CASSMHWGNTGELFF

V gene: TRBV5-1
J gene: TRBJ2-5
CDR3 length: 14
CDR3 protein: CASSLRSDQETQYF

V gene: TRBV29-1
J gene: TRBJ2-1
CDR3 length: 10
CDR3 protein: CSVGVNEQFF

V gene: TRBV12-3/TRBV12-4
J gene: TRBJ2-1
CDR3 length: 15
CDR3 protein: CASSLVELTSGEQFF

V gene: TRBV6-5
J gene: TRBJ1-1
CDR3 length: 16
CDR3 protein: CASRGGGSWVNTEAFF

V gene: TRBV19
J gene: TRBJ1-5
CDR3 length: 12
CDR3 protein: CASSIAVQPQHF

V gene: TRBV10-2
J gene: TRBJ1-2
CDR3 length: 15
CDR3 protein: CASTSLQGASYGYTF

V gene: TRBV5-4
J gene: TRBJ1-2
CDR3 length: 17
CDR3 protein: CASSQGTRAVTNYGYTF

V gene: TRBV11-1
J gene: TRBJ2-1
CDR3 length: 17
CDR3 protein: CASSLGLVAGGWNEQFF

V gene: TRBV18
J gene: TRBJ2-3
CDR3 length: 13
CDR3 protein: CASSPPNTDTQYF

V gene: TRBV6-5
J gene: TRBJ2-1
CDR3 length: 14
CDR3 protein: CASSFSQRTGEQFF